This T cell receptor beta chain is from a study of blood T cell repertoires in COVID-19. Germline assignment: CDR1 MNHEY and CDR2 SMNVEV (reference sequence). The CDR3 spans 13 residues. The V and J ends lost 7 bases and 3 bases respectively, with 12 bases between them. The protocol was immunoSEQ multiplex PCR, while the TCRdb copy is restricted to in-frame clones and leaves out a portion. The sample lists over 130,000 clones, roughly 80% occurring once. Specimen: PBMCs or T cells enriched from blood (not recorded which). The TCR sequence derives from a woman aged 18-35 years who had been exposed to COVID-19. V is TRBV27 and J is TRBJ1-1; unclear D gene. CDR3 DNA: TGTGCCAGCAAGCCGGGTTTACACACTGAAGCTTTCTTT. Its protein is CASKPGLHTEAFF.